The T cell receptor beta chain described here comes from a study of T cell repertoires in cytomegalovirus infection. TCRdb called the reads again in MiXCR, with one record for every CDR3 protein. The sample lists some 940,000 distinct CDR3 sequences; around 30% were seen once. Between the trimmed V and J ends, which lost 1 base and 6 bases, there was a span of 12 bases. The CDR3 runs to 14 residues. From germline, CDR1 is SGHTA and CDR2 FQGTGA. This clonotype was found many times. The antigen is undetermined. Sequenced here: cultured CD8+ T cells from PBMCs, sampled from culture after CMV antigen stimulation. The origin of this receptor is a human donor in good health (CMV status not recorded). Some clones in this sample may be carry-over from other donors' samples. The V call is TRBV7-3, the J call TRBJ1-2, with D possibly being TRBD1 (6 bases). Here the CDR3 DNA reads TGTGCCAGCAGCTTAAGGGCCGGGGGCGATGGCTACACCTTC. It translates to CASSLRAGGDGYTF. Full variable domain (outside the CDR3, taken from reference TRBV7-3 and TRBJ1-2): GAGVSQTPSNKVTEKGKYVELRCDPISGHTALYWYRQSLGQGPEFLIYFQGTGAADDSGLPNDRFFAVRPEGSVSTLKIQRTERGDSAVYLCASSLRAGGDGYTFGSGTRLTVV.